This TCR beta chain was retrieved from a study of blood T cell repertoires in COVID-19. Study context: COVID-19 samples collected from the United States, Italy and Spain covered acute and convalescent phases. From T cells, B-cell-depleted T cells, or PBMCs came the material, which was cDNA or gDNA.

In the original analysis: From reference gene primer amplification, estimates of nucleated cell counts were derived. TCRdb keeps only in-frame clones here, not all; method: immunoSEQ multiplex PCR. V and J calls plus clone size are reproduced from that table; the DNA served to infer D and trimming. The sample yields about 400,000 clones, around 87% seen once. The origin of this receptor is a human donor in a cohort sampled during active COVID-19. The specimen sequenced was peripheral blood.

CDR3 sequence: CASSSDRGLWTGELFF. Written as DNA, the CDR3 is TGCGCCAGCAGCTCAGACAGGGGGCTATGGACCGGGGAGCTGTTTTTT. This chain connects TRBV5-1 to TRBJ2-2; TRBD1 matches 10 bases. Germline V CDR1 and CDR2: SGHRS, YFSETQ. CDR3 size: 16 residues. V was pared by 3 bases and J by 5 bases, with 7 bases of the junction left unmatched.